Listed here are 7 T cell receptor beta chains from one sample, sequenced in a study of prognosis after radiotherapy for stage I lung cancer. TCR beta CDR3 was amplified from genomic DNA by two-round multiplex PCR. Specific primers for each TRBV and TRBJ gene were what first-round PCR used. TCRdb reanalysed the multiplex PCR reads using MiXCR and keeps one entry per CDR3 protein. The sample shows 30,000 or so distinct CDR3 sequences, around 32% of them seen only once. The source was PBMCs, collected before or after stereotactic body radiation therapy (not recorded which). These receptors all come from a donor of 50 years or more with non-small cell lung cancer.

This clonotype has a count of ten or more. The chain combines TRBV7-8 with TRBJ1-1; D is uncertain. V was shortened by 4 bases and J by 2 bases, with 11 bases between the two germline ends. Germline V gene sequence: CDR1 SGHVS, CDR2 FQNEAQ. This CDR3 spans 14 amino acids. The CDR3 coding sequence is TGTGCCAGCAGCTCCCGACGGCAAAACACTGAAGCTTTCTTT. As protein: CASSSRRQNTEAFF.

The rearrangement joins TRBV6-4 to TRBJ2-3, with D possibly TRBD1 on 6 matching bases. V was cut by 0 bases and J by 1 base, with 11 bases left in between. The germline gives CDR1 MRHNA, CDR2 SNTAGT. The CDR3 has 16 amino acids. The CDR3 loop is CASSDSGGEGTDTQYF. The CDR3 region has the DNA TGTGCCAGCAGTGACTCTGGGGGCGAGGGCACAGATACGCAGTATTTT.

This clonotype has ten or more counts. DNA of the CDR3: TGTGCCAGCAGTTTAGCGACAGGGGTGAACACTGAAGCTTTCTTT. Its translation: CASSLATGVNTEAFF. J is TRBJ1-1 and V is TRBV27; 8 positions match TRBD1. V gave up 2 bases and J gave up 0 bases; unmatched junction bases: 2. CDR3 size: 15 residues. CDR1 is MNHEY, CDR2 SMNVEV, per germline (reference sequence).

This clonotype was counted at least ten times. The rearrangement joins TRBV9 to TRBJ1-3, with no clear D. In germline, CDR1 is SGDLS, CDR2 YYNGEE. Between the trimmed V and J ends, which lost 4 bases and 0 bases, there was a span of 20 bases. The CDR3 totals 18 residues. In nucleotides, the CDR3 is TGTGCCAGCAGCCCTTACCCCCCGGACGTTAGCTCTGGAAACACCATATATTTT. The encoded protein is CASSPYPPDVSSGNTIYF.

The chain combines TRBV6-1 with TRBJ1-2, with D possibly matching TRBD1 (6 bases). The CDR3 covers 12 residues. The V gene's germline CDR1 is MNHNS and CDR2 SASEGT. V was cut by 4 bases and J by 5 bases, with 8 bases left in between. The CDR3, as DNA: TGTGCCAGCAGTGTAACAGGGTATGGCTACACCTTC. Translated: CASSVTGYGYTF.

This clonotype was observed at least ten times. CDR3 nucleotides: TGTGCCAGTAGTAGGGGGAGGCTCGACGCCTATGGCTACACCTTC. Residues: CASSRGRLDAYGYTF. This rearrangement joins TRBV19 to TRBJ1-2; possibly TRBD1 for D (5 bases). V lost 4 bases and J lost 4, with 16 bases in between. This CDR3 region has 15 residues. Germline values: CDR1 LNHDA, CDR2 SQIVND (reference sequence).

As regards this clonotype: A far more abundant clone sits one base away, making this likely a read error. The J gene is TRBJ1-2, the V gene TRBV6-2 or TRBV6-3; possibly TRBD1 for D (6 bases). Per germline, CDR1 MNHEY and CDR2 SVGEGT. This CDR3 spans 14 amino acids. V was trimmed by 5 bases and J by 8 bases, leaving 18 bases between them. The CDR3 is CASSVTKGDRGYTF. CDR3 nucleotides: TGTGCCAGCAGTGTGACGAAGGGGGATCGGGGCTACACCTTC.